This TCR beta chain was retrieved from a study of T cell responses to AZD1222 COVID-19 vaccine. Study as a whole: Combined were second doses at about 4 or about 12 weeks.

Turning to this clone: What it binds is unknown.

Study results and caveats: A mostly white British donor set with more females was recruited, and clonal diversity was possibly underestimated. Compared with day 0, the breadth and depth of the Spike-specific TCR repertoire rose significantly after two doses of AZD1222. In the spike-specific TCR repertoire, nearly half reportedly target unmutated variant regions.

Clones were read by immunoSEQ multiplex PCR, and TCRdb kept only the in-frame ones, dropping some. This repertoire shows 120,000 or so clones, about 90% found once; its top ten account for 1.5%. Germline V gene data show CDR1 as SGHTA and CDR2 as FQGTGA. This CDR3 is 19 amino acids long. With 1 base clipped from V and 0 bases from J, the junction kept 11 bases outside the gene matches. This TCR came from an adult in good health. The sample in question was peripheral blood, obtained on day 0 of AZD1222 vaccination. The chain employs TRBV7-3 and TRBJ2-2; 7 nucleotides agree with TRBD1. The CDR3 region is CASSLNAPTGTANTGELFF. The CDR3 coding sequence is TGTGCCAGCAGCTTAAACGCACCTACCGGGACAGCGAACACCGGGGAGCTGTTTTTT.